The 8 T cell receptor beta chains listed next were all sequenced from one sample in a study of T cells in Graves' hyperthyroidism and ophthalmopathy (dated by TCRdb to between 2019 and 2020). The library was made by multiplex PCR. The sequencer was an Illumina HiSeq 2000. The TCR beta CDR3 regions were amplified from RNA transcripts. The first round of RT-PCR for the TCR CDR3 was performed with the HTBI primer set and the Qiagen OneStep RT-PCR kit. TCRdb trimmed public reads at Q25 via fastp, called clones via MiXCR and kept in-frame beta chains. One record per CDR3 amino acid sequence lists the most common genes and DNA. The sample table records under 350,000 distinct CDR3 sequences; 18% of these occur just once. The top ten clonotypes cover 45% to 55% of the sample. The specimen sequenced was blood. The receptors derive from a woman aged 45-59 years with Graves' hyperthyroidism.

This clonotype was detected many times. The V call is TRBV20-1, the J call TRBJ2-3, with 9 bases identical to TRBD1. Germline loops: CDR1 DFQATT, CDR2 SNEGSKA (reference sequence). J gave up 4 bases and V 5 bases, and 4 bases lay outside the gene matches. The CDR3 has 13 residues. The CDR3 sequence is CSAQQGASDTQYF. CDR3 DNA: TGCAGTGCTCAACAGGGGGCATCAGATACGCAGTATTTT.

This clonotype was picked up many times. The genes are TRBV28 and TRBJ2-1; 7 bases agree with TRBD1. The germline CDR1 and CDR2 sequences are MDHEN and SYDVKM. The V and J ends lost 5 bases and 4 bases, in that order; junction bases with no gene match: 5. The CDR3 contains 14 residues. CDR3 amino acids: CASSLSQGYNEQFF. The CDR3, as DNA: TGTGCCAGCAGTCTCTCACAGGGGTACAATGAGCAGTTCTTC.

This clonotype was recorded many times. The chain combines TRBV2 with TRBJ2-5, with a weak D call TRBD2 (5 bases). This CDR3 has 16 residues. Germline assignment: CDR1 SNHLY and CDR2 FYNNEI. Trimming cost V 4 bases and J 2 bases, with 17 bases left between them. The CDR3 region has the DNA TGTGCCAGCAGTGCCGCACGATCATCGGGACAAGAGACCCAGTACTTC. Amino acids: CASSAARSSGQETQYF.

This clonotype has a count of ten or more. CDR3 in amino acids: CASSPRDRVSNTEAFF. The CDR3 DNA sequence: TGTGCCAGCTCCCCCCGTGACAGGGTTTCGAACACTGAAGCTTTCTTT. The gene calls are TRBV18 and TRBJ1-1; 7 bases agree with TRBD1. Germline CDR1 reads KGHSH; CDR2 reads LQKENI. The CDR3 runs 16 residues. V dropped 6 bases and J dropped 1; count of bases not matched to a gene: 11. Based on the CDR3 plus reference TRBV18 and TRBJ1-1, the full variable domain is NAGVMQNPRHLVRRRGQEARLRCSPMKGHSHVYWYRQLPEEGLKFMVYLQKENIIDESGMPKERFSAEFPKEGPSILRIQQVVRGDSAAYFCASSPRDRVSNTEAFFGQGTRLTVV.

V and J are TRBV7-9 and TRBJ2-1, with TRBD2 matching over 12 bases. V lost 5 bases to trimming and J lost 5 bases; unmatched junction nucleotides: 4. CDR3 length equals 15 residues. Germline loops: CDR1 SEHNR, CDR2 FQNEAQ (reference sequence). CDR3 in DNA: TGTGCCAGCAGCGCTCGACTAGCGGGAGACAATGAGCAGTTCTTC. Its translation is CASSARLAGDNEQFF.

The genes are TRBV6-1 and TRBJ1-5, with TRBD1 matching 7 bases. The CDR3 extends over 15 amino acids. V gave up 6 bases and J gave up 0 bases; unmatched junction bases: 5. Per germline, CDR1 MNHNS and CDR2 SASEGT. The CDR3 loop reads CASSQGVNSNQPQHF. CDR3 DNA: TGTGCCAGCAGCCAGGGGGTCAATAGCAATCAGCCCCAGCATTTT.

This chain joins TRBV5-4 and TRBJ2-1; TRBD2 agrees at 7 bases. The V and J ends lost 0 bases and 12 bases, in that order; junction bases with no gene match: 9. This CDR3 contains 14 residues. Germline CDR1 and CDR2: SGHNT and YYREEE (reference sequence). CDR3 nucleotide sequence: TGTGCCAGCAGCTTGGCGGGAGGTGGCGATGGGCAGTTCTTC. This codes for CASSLAGGGDGQFF.

This clonotype was seen more than once but under ten times. The chain links TRBV10-3 to TRBJ2-1; 7 bases align to TRBD1. Germline lookup yields CDR1 ENHRY and CDR2 SYGVKD. This CDR3 has 15 residues. V was pared by 2 bases and J by 2 bases, with 3 bases of the junction left unmatched. CDR3 bases: TGTGCCATCAGTGAGACTCAGGGGGCCTACAATGAGCAGTTCTTC. Translated, it gives CAISETQGAYNEQFF.